This T cell receptor (beta chain) was identified in a study of cytomegalovirus exposure and HLA in healthy donors. The wider study: A subsequent analysis stated that the 100 to 150 validation repertoires were run on the same platform as the approximately 660 first-cohort repertoires. The study, taken as a whole, reports: A later analysis found first-cohort TCR clusters tended to co-occur in the approximately 110 validation repertoires. The classifier was said to identify cytomegalovirus status with high specificity and sensitivity.

TCRdb keeps only in-frame clones here, not all; method: immunoSEQ multiplex PCR. The profile covers approximately 130,000 clones, with about 83% appearing a single time and roughly 1.9% taken by the ten largest. Deletions cut 0 bases from V and 7 bases from J, with 16 bases between. This CDR3 comprises 16 residues. Germline CDR1 reads SGHTA; CDR2 reads FQGTGA. Of note for this clone: The antigen remains unidentified.

The genes are TRBV7-3 and TRBJ2-1; D is possibly TRBD2 (5 bases). The receptor was isolated from a woman between 25 and 40 years old in good health and CMV-seronegative. Source material: PBMCs. The CDR3 sequence: CASSLTSGTQINEQFF. DNA of the CDR3: TGTGCCAGCAGCTTAACGAGCGGAACCCAAATTAATGAGCAGTTCTTC. The entire variable domain, with the rest obtained from reference TRBV7-3 and TRBJ2-1, is as follows: GAGVSQTPSNKVTEKGKYVELRCDPISGHTALYWYRQSLGQGPEFLIYFQGTGAADDSGLPNDRFFAVRPEGSVSTLKIQRTERGDSAVYLCASSLTSGTQINEQFFGPGTRLTVL.